This TCR beta chain was captured in a study of blood T cell repertoires in COVID-19. Across the whole study: Acute and convalescent COVID-19 samples came from the United States, Italy and Spain. PBMCs, B-cell-depleted T cells, or T cells were the source of the cDNA or gDNA that made up the material.

Germline-derived CDR1 and CDR2 are MDHEN and SYDVKM. This CDR3 has 14 amino acids. The J segment lost 7 bases and the V segment lost 7 bases, leaving 8 bases of the junction unmatched. This study enrolled people aged 18 to 89 from about two dozen US geographic areas. Some clones are missing from TCRdb's copy, which holds only in-frame ones; the method was immunoSEQ multiplex PCR. This sample has approximately 250,000 clones, with approximately 89% found just once. The chain links TRBV28 to TRBJ1-5; 9 nucleotides line up with TRBD1. Specimen: PBMCs or T cells enriched from blood (not recorded which). The receptor comes from a man aged 40-50 years who had been exposed to COVID-19. The CDR3 protein is CASNTGGAQQPQHF. DNA of the CDR3: TGTGCCAGCAATACAGGGGGCGCACAACAGCCCCAGCATTTT.